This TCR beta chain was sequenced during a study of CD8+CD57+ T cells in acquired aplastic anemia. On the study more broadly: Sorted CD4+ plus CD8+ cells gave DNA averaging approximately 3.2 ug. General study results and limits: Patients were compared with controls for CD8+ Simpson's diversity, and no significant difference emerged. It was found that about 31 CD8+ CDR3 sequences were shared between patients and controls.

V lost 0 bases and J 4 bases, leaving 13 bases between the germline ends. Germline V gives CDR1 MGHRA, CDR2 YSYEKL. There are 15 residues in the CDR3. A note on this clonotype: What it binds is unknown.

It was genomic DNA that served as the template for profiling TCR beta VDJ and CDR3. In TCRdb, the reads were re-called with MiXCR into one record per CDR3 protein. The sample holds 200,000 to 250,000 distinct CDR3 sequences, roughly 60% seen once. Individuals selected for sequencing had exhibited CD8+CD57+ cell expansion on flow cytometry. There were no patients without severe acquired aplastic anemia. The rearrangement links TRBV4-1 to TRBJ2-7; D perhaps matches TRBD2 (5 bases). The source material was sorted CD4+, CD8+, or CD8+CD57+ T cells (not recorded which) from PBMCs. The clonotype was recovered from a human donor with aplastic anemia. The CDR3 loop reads CASSQDRGTSYEQYF. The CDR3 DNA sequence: TGCGCCAGCAGCCAAGATCGGGGAACTTCGTACGAGCAGTACTTC.